The sample holds one count of the clone carrying this T cell receptor beta chain. Its antigen is not identified. This entry belongs to a study of T cells in localized non-small cell lung cancer. This CDR3 has 16 amino acids. V shed 5 bases and J shed 10 bases, with 21 bases lying between them. Germline values: CDR1 SGHTA, CDR2 FQGNSA. Clones were sequenced by immunoSEQ multiplex PCR, and TCRdb holds only the in-frame ones, with some missing. This table has 35,000 to 45,000 clones, around 83% appearing once. Study findings and constraints: A median of about 54 of the top 100 tumor clones appeared in adjacent lung, which was paired and uninvolved. Clonality peaked in uninvolved adjacent lung rather than tumor.

Sample: peripheral blood, taken before any cancer treatment. The chain employs TRBV7-2 and TRBJ1-6, with D possibly being TRBD1 (5 bases). The clonotype comes from a woman aged 18 to 55 with stage III lung adenocarcinoma. The chain's CDR3 is CASSPDPPGLGSPLHF. The DNA for the CDR3 is TGTGCCAGCAGCCCGGACCCACCGGGACTCGGATCACCCCTCCACTTT.